Listed below are T cell receptor beta chains from one sample, sequenced in a study of blood T cell repertoires in COVID-19. Profiling relied on immunoSEQ multiplex PCR, and the TCRdb table lists in-frame clones only, not all of them. The repertoire has around 150,000 clones, approximately 90% of them found once; the top ten carry roughly 0.99%. The specimen sequenced was peripheral blood. These receptors were taken from a man in his late teens or twenties with acute or convalescent COVID-19. Both conserved end residues are part of each CDR3. The D gene is left open where the match is weak. The size field is filled for only some rows; it gives once, few, many or a size class.

cdr3_aa,cdr3_nt,clone_size,j_call,v_call,d_call
CASSPAVRDYGYTF,TGTGCCAGCTCACCGGCCGTCAGGGACTATGGCTACACCTTC,.,TRBJ1-2,TRBV18,.
CASSQGHNNQPQHF,TGCGCCAGCAGCCAGGGACACAACAATCAGCCCCAGCATTTT,.,TRBJ1-5,TRBV4-1,.
CASSPVLAGLMNTEAFF,TGTGCCAGCTCACCGGTTTTGGCAGGCTTAATGAACACTGAAGCTTTCTTT,.,TRBJ1-1,TRBV18,.
CASSSGPWSQYF,TGTGCCAGCAGCTCTGGGCCGTGGTCCCAGTACTTC,.,TRBJ2-5,TRBV28,.
CASSQTVAGQTYNEQFF,TGCGCCAGCAGCCAAACCGTGGCAGGCCAAACCTACAATGAGCAGTTCTTC,.,TRBJ2-1,TRBV4-1,.
CASSYHRAHNEQFF,TGTGCCAGCAGTTACCACAGGGCCCACAATGAGCAGTTCTTC,.,TRBJ2-1,TRBV6-5,.
CATSRDIEGSGETQYF,TGTGCCACCAGCAGAGATATCGAGGGTTCGGGGGAGACCCAGTACTTC,.,TRBJ2-5,TRBV15,.
CASRLNVATNEKLFF,TGTGCCAGCAGACTCAACGTTGCAACTAATGAAAAACTGTTTTTT,.,TRBJ1-4,TRBV2,.
CASSRRTGGVERGSTDTQYF,TGTGCCAGCAGCCGGAGGACAGGGGGCGTCGAGCGGGGGAGCACAGATACGCAGTATTTT,.,TRBJ2-3,TRBV5-8,TRBD1
CASSLASNEQFF,TGTGCCAGCAGCTTAGCGTCAAATGAGCAGTTCTTC,.,TRBJ2-1,TRBV11-1,.
CASSKEGCGYYGYTF,TGTGCCAGCAGCAAAGAGGGCTGCGGGTACTATGGCTACACCTTC,.,TRBJ1-2,TRBV21-1,.
CASSLGTAGNTIYF,TGTGCCAGCAGCCTCGGGACTGCTGGAAACACCATATATTTT,.,TRBJ1-3,TRBV4-2,.
CASSEPMDRHLF,TGCGCCAGCAGTGAGCCTATGGACAGGCATCTCTTC,.,TRBJ2-1,TRBV10-2,TRBD1
CASSWGLPDTQYF,TGTGCCAGCAGCTGGGGACTTCCAGATACGCAGTATTTT,.,TRBJ2-3,TRBV7-9,.
CASRGHKNNYGYTF,TGTGCCAGCAGGGGACACAAGAACAACTATGGCTACACCTTC,once,TRBJ1-2,TRBV9,.
CAFRYTGYTF,TGTGCCTTCAGGTACACTGGCTACACCTTC,.,TRBJ1-2,TRBV30,.
CASSQPGRNQPQHF,TGTGCCAGCAGCCAACCAGGCAGGAATCAGCCCCAGCATTTT,.,TRBJ1-5,TRBV3-1/TRBV3-2,.
CASSPLQGGMRETQYF,TGTGCCAGCAGTCCTCTACAGGGAGGGATGCGAGAGACCCAGTACTTC,.,TRBJ2-5,TRBV27,.
CASQGGNNSPLHF,TGTGCCAGCCAGGGAGGGAATAATTCACCCCTCCACTTT,.,TRBJ1-6,TRBV5-5,.
CASSLRTGGWEQFF,TGTGCCAGCAGCCTAAGGACAGGGGGCTGGGAGCAGTTCTTC,.,TRBJ2-1,TRBV9,TRBD1
CASSLLAGGTTDTQYF,TGTGCCAGCAGTTTGTTAGCGGGGGGGACCACAGATACGCAGTATTTT,.,TRBJ2-3,TRBV28,TRBD2
CASSLPGTGENEQFF,TGTGCCAGCAGCTTACCCGGGACAGGGGAGAATGAGCAGTTCTTC,.,TRBJ2-1,TRBV5-4,TRBD1
CASSRSGGQDEQFF,TGTGCCAGCAGCCGTAGCGGGGGGCAGGATGAGCAGTTCTTC,.,TRBJ2-1,TRBV28,TRBD2
CASSQFQGNIQYF,TGTGCCAGCAGCCAATTCCAGGGAAACATTCAGTACTTC,few,TRBJ2-4,TRBV3-1/TRBV3-2,.
CATSRKGQNTEAFF,TGTGCCACCAGCAGGAAGGGACAGAACACTGAAGCTTTCTTT,once,TRBJ1-1,TRBV15,.
CASGPPGRNSNQPQHF,TGTGCTAGTGGACCCCCGGGGAGGAATAGCAATCAGCCCCAGCATTTT,.,TRBJ1-5,TRBV12-5,.
CASSPVPTGTDTQYF,TGTGCCAGCAGCCCTGTACCGACAGGTACAGATACGCAGTATTTT,.,TRBJ2-3,TRBV11-2,.
CASEIELSGNTIYF,TGTGCCAGCGAAATAGAACTCTCTGGAAACACCATATATTTT,.,TRBJ1-3,TRBV2,.
CASSLAGRENQPQHF,TGTGCCAGCAGCTTAGCCGGGAGGGAGAATCAGCCCCAGCATTTT,.,TRBJ1-5,TRBV7-9,.
CSATANYGYTF,TGCAGTGCTACGGCTAACTATGGCTACACCTTC,few,TRBJ1-2,TRBV20-1,.
CAWSRQLNTEAFF,TGTGCCTGGAGTAGACAGTTGAACACTGAAGCTTTCTTT,once,TRBJ1-1,TRBV30,.
CASSLITSGQETQYF,TGTGCCAGCAGCCTCATTACTAGCGGTCAGGAGACCCAGTACTTC,.,TRBJ2-5,TRBV3-1/TRBV3-2,TRBD2
CASTPFGGARNTGELFF,TGTGCCAGCACCCCGTTTGGTGGGGCACGAAACACCGGGGAGCTGTTTTTT,.,TRBJ2-2,TRBV3-1/TRBV3-2,.
CASSPPGQGITEAFF,TGTGCCAGCAGCCCTCCGGGACAGGGCATCACTGAAGCTTTCTTT,.,TRBJ1-1,TRBV7-9,TRBD1
CASSQYQGRETQYF,TGTGCCAGCAGTCAATATCAGGGTCGAGAGACCCAGTACTTC,.,TRBJ2-5,TRBV27,.
CASSYWGESTEAFF,TGTGCCAGCAGTTACTGGGGGGAGAGCACTGAAGCTTTCTTT,.,TRBJ1-1,TRBV6-5,.
CASSDSIWGAEAFF,TGTGCCAGCAGTGACTCGATTTGGGGGGCTGAAGCTTTCTTT,.,TRBJ1-1,TRBV6-4,.
CASSLGGDLNTEAFF,TGTGCCAGCAGCTTAGGGGGAGATTTGAACACTGAAGCTTTCTTT,.,TRBJ1-1,TRBV7-6,.
CASSHGTSGGTDTQYF,TGTGCCAGCAGCCACGGTACTAGCGGGGGCACAGATACGCAGTATTTT,.,TRBJ2-3,TRBV3-1/TRBV3-2,TRBD2
CASSYSQGGTEAFF,TGTGCCAGCAGCTACTCTCAGGGGGGCACTGAAGCTTTCTTT,.,TRBJ1-1,TRBV3-1/TRBV3-2,TRBD1
CASSVDGTGPVVEKLFF,TGTGCCAGCAGCGTAGATGGGACAGGCCCCGTTGTTGAAAAACTGTTTTTT,.,TRBJ1-4,TRBV9,TRBD1
CASSQTENTGELFF,TGTGCCAGCAGCCAGACAGAGAACACCGGGGAGCTGTTTTTT,.,TRBJ2-2,TRBV13,.
CASSLQGSNQPQHF,TGTGCCAGCAGCCTCCAGGGGAGCAATCAGCCCCAGCATTTT,.,TRBJ1-5,TRBV3-1/TRBV3-2,.
CAITQGGGTEAFF,TGTGCCATCACCCAGGGGGGCGGCACTGAAGCTTTCTTT,.,TRBJ1-1,TRBV10-3,TRBD1
CASSRVTQGNNQPQHF,TGTGCCAGCAGCCGAGTTACACAGGGTAACAATCAGCCCCAGCATTTT,.,TRBJ1-5,TRBV3-1/TRBV3-2,.
CASSRGAEAKNIQYF,TGTGCCAGCAGCCGGGGGGCAGAAGCCAAAAACATTCAGTACTTC,.,TRBJ2-4,TRBV7-2,.
CASRGTDRGSPLHF,TGTGCCAGTAGAGGGACAGATCGGGGTTCACCCCTCCACTTT,.,TRBJ1-6,TRBV19,TRBD1
CASSTQGVVGEPQHF,TGTGCCAGCTCAACTCAGGGGGTGGTGGGAGAGCCCCAGCATTTT,.,TRBJ1-5,TRBV18,TRBD1
CASSEPNRQVANYGYTF,TGCGCCAGCAGTGAACCTAATAGACAGGTCGCTAACTATGGCTACACCTTC,.,TRBJ1-2,TRBV10-1,.
CASSYSQTNQPQHF,TGTGCCAGCAGTTACTCTCAGACTAATCAGCCCCAGCATTTT,.,TRBJ1-5,TRBV6-2/TRBV6-3,.
CASSPTEYNEQFF,TGTGCCAGCAGTCCGACAGAATACAATGAGCAGTTCTTC,few,TRBJ2-1,TRBV25-1,.
CAWSQGAMNTEAFF,TGTGCCTGGAGTCAGGGGGCGATGAACACTGAAGCTTTCTTT,.,TRBJ1-1,TRBV30,TRBD1
CASSSPTVLNTEAFF,TGTGCCAGCAGCAGCCCGACAGTTCTGAACACTGAAGCTTTCTTT,.,TRBJ1-1,TRBV7-9,.
CASSRPLAGNTDTQYF,TGTGCCAGCAGCCGGCCCCTAGCGGGGAACACAGATACGCAGTATTTT,.,TRBJ2-3,TRBV28,TRBD2
CASSSRQGEEKLFF,TGTGCCAGCAGCTCGCGCCAGGGGGAAGAAAAACTGTTTTTT,.,TRBJ1-4,TRBV7-8,TRBD1
CAIMGRGSTDTQYF,TGTGCCATCATGGGGCGCGGCAGCACAGATACGCAGTATTTT,.,TRBJ2-3,TRBV10-3,.
CASRQDGNQETQYF,TGTGCCAGCAGACAGGACGGTAACCAAGAGACCCAGTACTTC,.,TRBJ2-5,TRBV5-5,.